The 25 T cell receptor beta chains presented below share a single source sample, sequenced in a study of shared clonotypes between healthy human individuals (dated by TCRdb to 2020 to 2021). Library prep was done by the immunoSEQ multiplex PCR assay. TCRdb took over this immuneACCESS table, retaining in-frame rearrangements with V and J assigned. Such tables are incomplete; in checked studies, under half of the missing clones stem from an unresolved V gene, and the remainder is unexplained. Across this sample there are over 2 million clones, with 85% to 95% seen only once. Clones ranked in the top ten supply roughly 0.13% of the sample. The specimen was naive CD4+ T cells sorted from blood. The intended sense of this specimen's cell subset or site label: CD45RA+ positively selected. All receptors come from a man aged 18 to 30 in good health.

J is TRBJ1-6 and V is TRBV6-5, with 7 nucleotides matching TRBD1. There are 15 residues in the CDR3. Germline V gives CDR1 MNHEY, CDR2 SVGAGI. After removal of 6 bases from V and 5 bases from J, the junction contained 7 bases not matched to a gene. Here the CDR3 DNA reads TGTGCCAGCAGGGAGACAGGGAGCCATAATTCACCCCTCCACTTT. Translated, it gives CASRETGSHNSPLHF.

The rearrangement joins TRBV9 to TRBJ1-1; 8 bases are shared with TRBD1. Germline CDR1 and CDR2: SGDLS and YYNGEE. V gave up 4 bases and J gave up 1 base; unmatched junction bases: 6. This CDR3 spans 15 amino acids. DNA of the CDR3: TGTGCCAGCAGCCCCCACAGGGGGGCGAACACTGAAGCTTTCTTT. Translating gives CASSPHRGANTEAFF.

This chain links TRBV10-3 with TRBJ2-7, with no clear D. This CDR3 has 11 amino acids. CDR1 is ENHRY and CDR2 is SYGVKD in the germline V gene. V lost 8 bases to trimming and J lost 4 bases, with 9 bases between them. In DNA form, the CDR3 reads TGTGCCATCTCCTCCCTGTACGAGCAGTACTTC. It specifies CAISSLYEQYF.

The V and J genes are TRBV11-2 and TRBJ2-7; D possibly uses TRBD1 or TRBD2 (5 bases each). The CDR3 is 15 amino acids. CDR1 is SGHAT, CDR2 FQNNGV, per germline. Trimming took off 2 bases at V and 3 bases at J, with 14 bases between the two ends. CDR3 DNA sequence: TGTGCCAGCAGCTTAATGGGGGTGGCGATCTACGAGCAGTACTTC. Translating gives CASSLMGVAIYEQYF. The variable domain in full, completed from reference TRBV11-2 and TRBJ2-7, reads EAGVAQSPRYKIIEKRQSVAFWCNPISGHATLYWYQQILGQGPKLLIQFQNNGVVDDSQLPKDRFSAERLKGVDSTLKIQPAKLEDSAVYLCASSLMGVAIYEQYFGPGTRLTVT.

The chain is built from TRBV27 and TRBJ2-1, with TRBD2 matching 7 bases. CDR1 is MNHEY, CDR2 SMNVEV, per germline (reference sequence). The junction had 12 bases not matched to a gene; V was cut back by 3 bases and J by 4 bases. The CDR3 covers 17 residues. This CDR3 is CASSFSPTQRGYNEQFF. Here the CDR3 DNA reads TGTGCCAGCAGTTTCAGCCCCACTCAGCGGGGTTACAATGAGCAGTTCTTC.

The J gene is TRBJ1-1, the V gene TRBV7-9, with D hard to call. V was clipped by 4 bases and J by 10 bases, with 13 bases between them. Germline values: CDR1 SEHNR, CDR2 FQNEAQ (reference sequence). The CDR3 runs 12 residues. The CDR3 sequence: CASSYPSSAAFF. The CDR3 DNA reads TGTGCCAGCAGCTATCCTTCCTCGGCAGCTTTCTTT.

J is TRBJ2-6 and V is TRBV5-1; 9 nucleotides align to TRBD1. This CDR3 is 20 amino acids long. CDR1 SGHRS and CDR2 YFSETQ come from the germline V gene. J gave up 4 bases and V 3 bases, and 17 bases lay outside the gene matches. CDR3 DNA: TGCGCCAGCAGCTGGGAGATCCCGGGACAGGGTGTCGCGGGGGCCAACGTCCTGACTTTC. Translated: CASSWEIPGQGVAGANVLTF.

The gene calls are TRBV6-5 and TRBJ2-1; TRBD2 aligns across 9 bases. This CDR3 contains 15 residues. Germline V lookup: CDR1 MNHEY, CDR2 SVGAGI. Trimming cost V 2 bases and J 10 bases; bases outside gene matches: 9. The CDR3 region is CASSYEASGIGEQFF. The CDR3 nucleotides read TGTGCCAGCAGTTACGAAGCTAGCGGGATCGGAGAGCAGTTCTTC.

The V gene is TRBV11-2, the J gene TRBJ2-1; 8 nucleotides align to TRBD2. The CDR3 is 15 amino acids. V dropped 2 bases and J dropped 9; count of bases not matched to a gene: 9. The germline gives CDR1 SGHAT, CDR2 FQNNGV. For the CDR3, the DNA is TGTGCCAGCAGCTTAATCCGGAGCGGGAGTATTGAGCAGTTCTTC. Translation gives CASSLIRSGSIEQFF.

This chain connects TRBV18 to TRBJ2-7, with TRBD2 matching over 8 bases. The germline V gene has CDR1 KGHSH and CDR2 LQKENI. The CDR3 spans 13 residues. With 5 bases clipped from V and 3 bases from J, the junction kept 3 bases outside the gene matches. The CDR3 loop reads CASSLSGGYEQYF. CDR3 nucleotides: TGTGCCAGCTCATTGAGCGGGGGCTACGAGCAGTACTTC.

V is TRBV2 and J is TRBJ1-4; D might be TRBD1 (6 bases). Trimming left V 10 bases short and J 8 bases short, with 17 bases between. CDR3 length: 13 amino acids. From germline, CDR1 is SNHLY and CDR2 FYNNEI. CDR3 in amino acids: CAIKDSAGEKLFF. In DNA form, the CDR3 reads TGTGCCATAAAGGACAGCGCTGGAGAAAAACTGTTTTTT.

The V gene is TRBV10-3, the J gene TRBJ1-6; D unresolved. Per the germline V gene, CDR1 is ENHRY and CDR2 is SYGVKD. V was shortened by 4 bases and J by 8 bases, with 12 bases between the two germline ends. The CDR3 covers 14 residues. The CDR3 region is CAISAAGGDSPLHF. CDR3 bases: TGTGCCATCAGTGCTGCAGGTGGGGATTCACCCCTCCACTTT.

The chain employs TRBV7-2 and TRBJ2-5; possible D gene TRBD2, 5 bases. The V end lost 5 bases, the J end lost 7 bases, and 14 bases lay between the germline ends. The CDR3 extends over 13 amino acids. Per germline, CDR1 SGHTA and CDR2 FQGNSA. The CDR3 here is CASSVDQAGTQYF. CDR3 sequence (DNA): TGTGCCAGCAGCGTGGATCAGGCGGGGACCCAGTACTTC.

The V gene is TRBV6-1, the J gene TRBJ1-1; D gene uncertain. The V and J ends lost 2 bases and 0 bases respectively, with 7 bases between them. The CDR3 contains 14 residues. Looked up from germline, CDR1 is MNHNS and CDR2 is SASEGT. For the CDR3, the DNA is TGTGCCAGCAGTGAAACGTCCGTGAACACTGAAGCTTTCTTT. It codes for CASSETSVNTEAFF.

The CDR3 DNA reads as TGTGCCAGCAGTTTGAGAGGCTCGAACACCGGGGAGCTGTTTTTT. It yields the protein CASSLRGSNTGELFF. This chain joins TRBV6-5 and TRBJ2-2; D uncertain. The CDR3 length is 15 residues. Trimming left V 4 bases short and J 0 bases short, with 9 bases between. CDR1 and CDR2 from the germline V gene are MNHEY and SVGAGI.

For this clone: This may be a read error, as it is one base from a much larger clone. This CDR3 is missing its conserved last phenylalanine or tryptophan, likely due to a read error. The rearrangement links TRBV30 to TRBJ1-5; D not certain. The ends were cut back, 2 bases at V and 3 bases at J, with 11 bases in the middle. The CDR3 is 14 amino acids. CDR1 GTSNPN and CDR2 SVGIG come from the germline V gene (reference sequence). The CDR3: CAWSFSGANQPQHL. CDR3 nucleotide sequence: TGTGCCTGGAGTTTTTCGGGCGCCAATCAGCCCCAGCATCTT.

Concerning this clone: Different DNA sequences within this sample yield the same CDR3. V usage is TRBV2 and J usage is TRBJ2-7; the match to TRBD1 covers 7 bases. In germline, CDR1 is SNHLY, CDR2 FYNNEI. The CDR3 has 14 residues. The trim removed 4 bases at V and 2 bases at J, leaving 5 bases unmatched. CDR3 sequence: CASSGQGGAYEQYF. CDR3 coding DNA: TGTGCCAGCAGTGGACAGGGCGGAGCCTACGAGCAGTACTTC.

The chain uses TRBV7-9 and TRBJ2-1; D is ambiguous. Germline lookup yields CDR1 SEHNR and CDR2 FQNEAQ (reference sequence). The CDR3 length is 14 residues. V lost 0 bases to trimming and J lost 7 bases, with 10 bases between them. As DNA, the CDR3 is TGTGCCAGCAGCTTAGCTGGCAGGTATAATGAGCAGTTCTTC. Its translation is CASSLAGRYNEQFF.

The CDR3 DNA follows: TGCAGTGTCGGCCAAGAGACCCAGTACTTC. Translated: CSVGQETQYF. V is TRBV20-1 and J is TRBJ2-5, with D unresolved. Germline lookup yields CDR1 DFQATT and CDR2 SNEGSKA (reference sequence). The CDR3 runs to 10 residues. V lost 7 bases and J 1 base, leaving 4 bases between the germline ends.

Points on this clone: Other DNA sequences of this sample code for an identical CDR3. The V call is TRBV7-2, the J call TRBJ1-5, with 9 bases fitting TRBD1. CDR1 and CDR2 from the germline V gene are SGHTA and FQGNSA. V shed 1 base, J shed 6 bases, and the junction held 4 bases outside the gene matches. There are 15 residues in the CDR3. In DNA, the CDR3 is TGTGCCAGCAGCTTAGGACAGGGGGTCGGTCAGCCCCAGCATTTT. This translates into CASSLGQGVGQPQHF.

This clone is a singleton in its sample. The gene calls are TRBV28 and TRBJ1-2; TRBD1 is a possible D gene (5 bases). CDR1 is MDHEN, CDR2 SYDVKM, per germline. The CDR3 spans 12 residues. V was trimmed by 2 bases and J by 6 bases, leaving 7 bases between them. The CDR3 DNA sequence: TGTGCCAGCAGTTTAATGGGGCATGGCTACACCTTC. Protein sequence: CASSLMGHGYTF.

There are a few counts of this clone. The CDR3 loop is CASSPQGTAYEQYF. The DNA for the CDR3 is TGTGCCAGCTCACCACAGGGGACAGCCTACGAGCAGTACTTC. The rearrangement joins TRBV18 to TRBJ2-7, with 7 bases matching TRBD1. Germline loops: CDR1 KGHSH, CDR2 LQKENI. The trim removed 1 base at V and 2 bases at J, leaving 2 bases unmatched. CDR3 length equals 14 residues. The full variable domain, in which reference TRBV18 and TRBJ2-7 provide the parts outside the CDR3, is NAGVMQNPRHLVRRRGQEARLRCSPMKGHSHVYWYRQLPEEGLKFMVYLQKENIIDESGMPKERFSAEFPKEGPSILRIQQVVRGDSAAYFCASSPQGTAYEQYFGPGTRLTVT.

This chain uses TRBV19 with TRBJ1-4; D is unclear. In germline, CDR1 is LNHDA, CDR2 SQIVND (reference sequence). Trimming left V 6 bases short and J 5 bases short, with 16 bases between. The length of the CDR3 is 15 residues. In nucleotides, the CDR3 is TGTGCCAGTAGCCCACTCGGACGCCTGAATGAAAAACTGTTTTTT. Its protein is CASSPLGRLNEKLFF.

The chain links TRBV19 to TRBJ1-4; D might be TRBD1 (5 bases). Trimming left V 3 bases short and J 4 bases short, with 18 bases between. This CDR3 comprises 17 residues. Germline loops: CDR1 LNHDA, CDR2 SQIVND (reference sequence). This CDR3 is CASSIGAGSALNEKLFF. DNA of the CDR3: TGTGCCAGTAGTATTGGGGCAGGGAGTGCCCTTAATGAAAAACTGTTTTTT.

This chain uses TRBV7-9 with TRBJ1-6, with 7 positions matching TRBD1. This CDR3 is 15 amino acids long. Germline CDR1 is SEHNR and CDR2 is FQNEAQ (reference sequence). The J segment lost 8 bases and the V segment lost 4 bases, leaving 8 bases of the junction unmatched. Written as DNA, the CDR3 is TGTGCCAGCAGCTCCGACAGGGCGGCTCATTCACCCCTCCACTTT. Translated: CASSSDRAAHSPLHF.